This entry concerns a single T cell receptor (beta chain). This sample was taken from a study of shared clonotypes between healthy human individuals. Data came from immunoSEQ multiplex PCR; TCRdb stores just in-frame clones and leaves some out. The data contain some 2,500,000 clones, 80% to 95% of them singletons. The V gene's germline CDR1 is MNHEY and CDR2 SVGAGI. The CDR3 totals 15 residues. Trimming at V came to 4 bases and at J to 2 bases, leaving 4 bases not matched to a gene. The clonotype was recovered from a man aged 18 to 35 in good health. Some clones in this sample may be carry-over from other donors' samples. The sequenced sample consisted of naive CD4+ T cells from PBMCs. As to subset: CD45RA+ positively selected. This chain links TRBV6-5 with TRBJ2-2, with 7 positions matching TRBD1. CDR3 sequence (DNA): TGTGCCAGCAGTTTACAGGGGCTTAACACCGGGGAGCTGTTTTTT. As protein: CASSLQGLNTGELFF.